In its sample, the clone carrying this T cell receptor beta chain was seen a few times. The TCR library protocol was used to attach unique molecular identifiers. These identifiers were attached to individual cDNA molecules. MiXCR was run by TCRdb on the 5' RACE reads, yielding one entry per CDR3 protein. The sample lists about 69,000 distinct CDR3 sequences, about an eighth occurring once. These data originate in a study of early T cells in non-severe SARS-CoV-2 infection. The overall study: Chains stayed unpaired after sequencing of bulk RNA from unsorted whole blood.

The sequenced sample was whole blood, obtained at baseline. The receptor's source is an adult who was a healthcare worker with PCR-confirmed SARS-CoV-2 infection or an uninfected control (not recorded which).

The CDR3 region is CASSPPGGRLDSPLHF. The CDR3 DNA reads TGTGCCAGCAGTCCCCCGGGGGGCAGGCTTGATTCACCCCTCCACTTT. This rearrangement joins TRBV2 to TRBJ1-6; TRBD1 is a possible D gene (6 bases). Trimming shortened V by 5 bases and J by 8 bases, and 19 bases separated the two germline ends. CDR3 size: 16 residues. The germline V gene has CDR1 SNHLY and CDR2 FYNNEI.